Following are 25 T cell receptor beta chains from one sample sequenced in a study of cytomegalovirus exposure and HLA in healthy donors. A multiplex PCR was run with 60 Vbeta primers and 13 Jbeta primers. Clones were read by immunoSEQ multiplex PCR, and TCRdb kept only the in-frame ones, dropping some. The sample holds under 200,000 clones, 86% seen once. The sample taken for sequencing was PBMCs. The receptors here all came from a young woman in good health and CMV-seronegative.

V gene TRBV7-2 combines with J gene TRBJ2-5; 15 bases map to TRBD2. This CDR3 is built from 18 residues. Trimming removed 5 bases from V and 5 bases from J; junction bases left unmatched: 12. The germline V gene encodes CDR1 SGHTA and CDR2 FQGNSA. DNA for the CDR3: TGTGCCAGCAGCACACCTCCGGGACTAGCGGGGGGAAAGGAGACCCAGTACTTC. Its translation is CASSTPPGLAGGKETQYF.

CDR3 amino acids: CASNGGPLNTEAFF. Written as DNA, the CDR3 is TGTGCCAGCAATGGGGGCCCACTAAACACTGAAGCTTTCTTT. The chain employs TRBV2 and TRBJ1-1; a weak D match, TRBD1 (6 bases). The CDR3 totals 14 residues. V was clipped by 7 bases and J by 2 bases, with 14 bases between them. CDR1 is SNHLY, CDR2 FYNNEI, per germline. Drawing the rest from reference TRBV2 and TRBJ1-1, the complete variable domain is EPEVTQTPSHQVTQMGQEVILRCVPISNHLYFYWYRQILGQKVEFLVSFYNNEISEKSEIFDDQFSVERPDGSNFTLKIRSTKLEDSAMYFCASNGGPLNTEAFFGQGTRLTVV.

The DNA for the CDR3 is TGTGCCAGCAGTGCGACCGGGACTAGCACAGATACGCAGTATTTT. This codes for CASSATGTSTDTQYF. This chain joins TRBV6-5 and TRBJ2-3, with D possibly TRBD2 on 6 matching bases. The V end lost 5 bases, the J end lost 0 bases, and 12 bases lay between the germline ends. In germline, CDR1 is MNHEY, CDR2 SVGAGI. The CDR3 contains 15 residues.

The count of this clone is one. The chain recombines TRBV5-1 with TRBJ1-2, with 7 positions matching TRBD1. The J segment lost 6 bases and the V segment lost 2 bases, leaving 7 bases of the junction unmatched. The CDR3 extends over 14 amino acids. Looked up from germline, CDR1 is SGHRS and CDR2 is YFSETQ. This CDR3 is CASSFEGQNDGYTF. The CDR3, as DNA: TGCGCCAGCAGCTTTGAGGGACAGAATGATGGCTACACCTTC.

The chain is built from TRBV19 and TRBJ2-1, with D possibly being TRBD1 (6 bases). Germline loops: CDR1 LNHDA, CDR2 SQIVND (reference sequence). The CDR3 is made up of 13 amino acids. Deletions cut 2 bases from V and 9 bases from J, with 11 bases between. For the CDR3, the DNA is TGTGCCAGTAGTATACGTACAGGGATTGAGCAGTTCTTC. Protein product: CASSIRTGIEQFF.

The rearrangement uses TRBV6-5 and TRBJ2-1; 14 bases map to TRBD2. Trimming at V came to 11 bases and at J to 8 bases, leaving 8 bases not matched to a gene. This CDR3 contains 14 residues. The germline V gene encodes CDR1 MNHEY and CDR2 SVGAGI. The CDR3 here is CAARTSGGTDEQFF. CDR3 sequence (DNA): TGTGCCGCCCGGACTAGCGGGGGGACGGATGAGCAGTTCTTC.

This chain connects TRBV5-6 to TRBJ2-1; 9 bases fit TRBD2. The CDR3 contains 17 residues. Germline V CDR1 and CDR2: SGHDT, YYEEEE. With 4 bases clipped from V and 3 bases from J, the junction kept 11 bases outside the gene matches. CDR3 sequence reads: CASSPLLAGVIYNEQFF. The CDR3, as DNA: TGTGCCAGCAGCCCTCTATTAGCGGGAGTCATCTACAATGAGCAGTTCTTC.

This clone was seen only once. The gene calls are TRBV6-5 and TRBJ1-2; D may be TRBD1 (6 bases). The CDR3 extends over 13 amino acids. CDR1 and CDR2 (germline): MNHEY, SVGAGI. Trimming shortened V by 6 bases and J by 1 base, and 9 bases separated the two germline ends. The chain's CDR3 is CASRLDSNYGYTF. The CDR3 region has the DNA TGTGCCAGCAGGTTGGACAGTAACTATGGCTACACCTTC.

This clone was found a few times. The J gene is TRBJ1-1, the V gene TRBV5-1, with TRBD1 matching 7 bases. Germline V lookup: CDR1 SGHRS, CDR2 YFSETQ. Unmatched junction bases numbered 3, after V lost 0 bases and J lost 4 bases. This CDR3 is built from 14 residues. CDR3 in amino acids: CASSLAGGFTEAFF. CDR3 nucleotides: TGCGCCAGCAGCTTGGCAGGGGGTTTCACTGAAGCTTTCTTT.

V is TRBV6-5 and J is TRBJ2-7, with 8 bases that match TRBD1. The CDR3 has 14 residues. Germline CDR1 and CDR2: MNHEY and SVGAGI. With V trimmed by 3 bases and J by 6 bases, 7 bases remained unmatched. DNA for the CDR3: TGTGCCAGCAGTTATCTGGGGACAGGTGGCGAGCAGTACTTC. Translating gives CASSYLGTGGEQYF.

V is TRBV2 and J is TRBJ2-5, with a possible D match to TRBD2 (6 bases). This CDR3 has 14 residues. Germline values: CDR1 SNHLY, CDR2 FYNNEI. Trimming left V 5 bases short and J 1 base short, with 11 bases between. CDR3 sequence: CASSTISGQETQYF. The CDR3 DNA reads as TGTGCCAGCAGTACAATTAGCGGCCAAGAGACCCAGTACTTC.

This clone was seen a handful of times. The V and J genes are TRBV5-1 and TRBJ1-1; no clear D. The CDR3 consists of 13 residues. With 5 bases removed from V and 0 bases from J, the gap between germline ends came to 8 bases. Germline-derived CDR1 and CDR2 are SGHRS and YFSETQ. The CDR3: CASREGVNTEAFF. CDR3 DNA sequence: TGCGCCAGCAGAGAGGGAGTGAACACTGAAGCTTTCTTT.

The V call is TRBV10-3, the J call TRBJ1-2, with TRBD1 matching 9 bases. The germline gives CDR1 ENHRY, CDR2 SYGVKD. The CDR3 is 14 residues long. With V trimmed by 7 bases and J by 1 base, 4 bases remained unmatched. In DNA form, the CDR3 reads TGTGCCATCACCGGGGGACAGGGTAACTATGGCTACACCTTC. Its translation: CAITGGQGNYGYTF.

The chain couples TRBV30 to TRBJ2-3; weak D call: TRBD2 (6 bases). Per germline, CDR1 GTSNPN and CDR2 SVGIG (reference sequence). The CDR3 is 16 amino acids. V was trimmed by 4 bases and J by 2 bases, leaving 19 bases between them. Here the CDR3 reads CAWMPKLAAPTDTQYF. As DNA, the CDR3 is TGTGCCTGGATGCCGAAACTAGCCGCCCCCACAGATACGCAGTATTTT.

CDR3 amino acids: CASSLDRGFKETQYF. The CDR3 DNA is TGTGCCAGCAGCTTGGACAGGGGGTTTAAAGAGACCCAGTACTTC. The J gene is TRBJ2-5, the V gene TRBV5-6, with 8 bases fitting TRBD1. The CDR3 is 15 amino acids. Germline V CDR1 and CDR2: SGHDT, YYEEEE. Losses at the gene ends were 0 bases for V and 3 bases for J; bases not matched to a gene: 4. Full variable domain (rest looked up from reference TRBV5-6 and TRBJ2-5): DAGVTQSPTHLIKTRGQQVTLRCSPKSGHDTVSWYQQALGQGPQFIFQYYEEEERQRGNFPDRFSGHQFPNYSSELNVNALLLGDSALYLCASSLDRGFKETQYFGPGTRLLVL.

The J gene is TRBJ2-1, the V gene TRBV28, with D perhaps TRBD2 (9 bases). The CDR3 is 20 amino acids. Germline values: CDR1 MDHEN, CDR2 SYDVKM. V shed 5 bases and J shed 2 bases, with 28 bases lying between them. CDR3 coding DNA: TGTGCCAGCAGTGGAGACAGGGGTTTGGTAGCGGGAGTGACCTACAATGAGCAGTTCTTC. The encoded protein is CASSGDRGLVAGVTYNEQFF.

J is TRBJ2-7 and V is TRBV9, with a possible D match to TRBD1 (7 bases). V lost 0 bases and J lost 2, with 15 bases in between. The CDR3 has 16 residues. From germline, CDR1 is SGDLS and CDR2 YYNGEE. The CDR3, as DNA: TGTGCCAGCAGCGTAGGGTGGGGCAGGGGGGCCTACGAGCAGTACTTC. Translation gives CASSVGWGRGAYEQYF.

The chain combines TRBV7-9 with TRBJ2-1, with a possible D match to TRBD2 (6 bases). Germline CDR1 reads SEHNR; CDR2 reads FQNEAQ (reference sequence). This CDR3 is built from 15 residues. Trimming shortened V by 5 bases and J by 7 bases, and 18 bases separated the two germline ends. The CDR3 reads CASSQGLSTGNEQFF. The CDR3 DNA is TGTGCCAGCAGCCAGGGACTGAGCACGGGGAATGAGCAGTTCTTC. The variable domain in full, with the rest retrieved from reference TRBV7-9 and TRBJ2-1, is DTGVSQNPRHKITKRGQNVTFRCDPISEHNRLYWYRQTLGQGPEFLTYFQNEAQLEKSRLLSDRFSAERPKGSFSTLEIQRTEQGDSAMYLCASSQGLSTGNEQFFGPGTRLTVL.

In its sample, this clone was seen a few times. The J gene is TRBJ1-3, the V gene TRBV10-2; TRBD1 aligns across 10 bases. Germline values: CDR1 WSHSY, CDR2 SAAADI. Trimming removed 6 bases from V and 0 bases from J; junction bases left unmatched: 5. The CDR3 is 16 residues long. CDR3 DNA sequence: TGCGCCAGCAGGGACGACAGGGGGCTCTCTGGAAACACCATATATTTT. Translated: CASRDDRGLSGNTIYF.

The chain recombines TRBV2 with TRBJ2-7; perhaps TRBD1 as D (6 bases). CDR1 and CDR2 from the germline V gene are SNHLY and FYNNEI. The V end was cut by 3 bases, the J end by 1 base, with 16 bases between. The CDR3 consists of 16 residues. CDR3 loop: CASSEDSRMGSYEQYF. The CDR3 DNA reads as TGTGCCAGCAGTGAGGACAGCCGGATGGGTTCCTACGAGCAGTACTTC.

There are a few counts of this clone. The rearrangement links TRBV15 to TRBJ1-1; no reliable D call. Trimming shortened V by 3 bases and J by 6 bases, and 14 bases separated the two germline ends. CDR1 and CDR2 (germline): LNHNV, YYDKDF (reference sequence). This CDR3 spans 14 amino acids. The CDR3 spells CATSRSFLVPEAFF. The CDR3 DNA is TGTGCCACCAGCAGGTCTTTTTTAGTTCCTGAAGCTTTCTTT.

The chain has TRBV6-1 and TRBJ2-7; tentatively, D is TRBD1 (6 bases). The germline CDR1 and CDR2 sequences are MNHNS and SASEGT. V lost 6 bases, J lost 5 bases, and 11 bases lay in between. The CDR3 extends over 12 amino acids. The CDR3 protein is CASSQDSHEQYF. As DNA, the CDR3 is TGTGCCAGCAGCCAGGACAGCCACGAGCAGTACTTC.

CDR3 protein: CASSSGQGNRAFF. The CDR3 DNA reads TGTGCCAGCAGCTCGGGACAGGGGAATAGGGCTTTCTTT. V and J are TRBV7-2 and TRBJ1-1, with 10 bases aligning to TRBD1. This CDR3 spans 13 amino acids. The germline gives CDR1 SGHTA, CDR2 FQGNSA. V lost 4 bases to trimming and J lost 11 bases; unmatched junction nucleotides: 7.

The CDR3 is CAITRTQGGGEAFF. CDR3 coding DNA: TGTGCCATCACTAGAACCCAGGGCGGGGGTGAAGCTTTCTTT. This chain joins TRBV28 and TRBJ1-1, with D maybe TRBD1 (5 bases). The germline V and J ends were trimmed by 10 bases and 7 bases, with 22 bases remaining between them. CDR1 is MDHEN and CDR2 is SYDVKM in the germline V gene. The CDR3 loop spans 14 amino acids.

The J gene is TRBJ1-5, the V gene TRBV7-9, with TRBD1 as a possible D gene (5 bases). The CDR3 length is 13 residues. Trimming removed 5 bases at V and 5 bases at J, with 10 bases between. Germline V gene data show CDR1 as SEHNR and CDR2 as FQNEAQ (reference sequence). The CDR3 reads CASSARVDQPQHF. The CDR3 DNA sequence: TGTGCCAGCAGCGCCAGGGTCGATCAGCCCCAGCATTTT.